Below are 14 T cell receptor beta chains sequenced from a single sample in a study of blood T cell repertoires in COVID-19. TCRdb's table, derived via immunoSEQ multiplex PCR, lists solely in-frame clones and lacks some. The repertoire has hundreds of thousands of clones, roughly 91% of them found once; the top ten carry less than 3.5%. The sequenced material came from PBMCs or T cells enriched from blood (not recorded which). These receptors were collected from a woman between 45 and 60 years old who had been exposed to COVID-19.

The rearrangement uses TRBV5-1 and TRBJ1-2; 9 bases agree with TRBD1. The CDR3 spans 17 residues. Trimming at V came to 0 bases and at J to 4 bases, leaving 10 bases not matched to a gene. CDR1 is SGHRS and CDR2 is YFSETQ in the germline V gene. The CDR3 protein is CASSLAGDRDLSYGYTF. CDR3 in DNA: TGCGCCAGCAGCTTGGCCGGGGACAGGGATCTCAGCTATGGCTACACCTTC.

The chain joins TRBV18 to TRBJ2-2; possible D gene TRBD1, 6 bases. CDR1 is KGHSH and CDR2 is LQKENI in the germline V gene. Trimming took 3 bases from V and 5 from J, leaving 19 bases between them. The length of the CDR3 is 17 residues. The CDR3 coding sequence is TGTGCCAGCTCACCGACTGCCGACAGGTCTCGTACCGGGGAGCTGTTTTTT. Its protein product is CASSPTADRSRTGELFF.

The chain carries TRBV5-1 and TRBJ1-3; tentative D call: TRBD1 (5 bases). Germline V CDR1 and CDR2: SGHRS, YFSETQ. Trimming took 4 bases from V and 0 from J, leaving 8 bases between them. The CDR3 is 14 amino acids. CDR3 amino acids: CASSPGSSGNTIYF. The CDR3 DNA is TGCGCCAGCAGCCCAGGGTCCTCTGGAAACACCATATATTTT.

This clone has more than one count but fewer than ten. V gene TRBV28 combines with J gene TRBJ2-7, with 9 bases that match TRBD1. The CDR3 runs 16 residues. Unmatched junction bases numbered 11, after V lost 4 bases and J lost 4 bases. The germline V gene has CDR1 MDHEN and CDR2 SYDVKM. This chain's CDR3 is CASSSLQGTGSYEQYF. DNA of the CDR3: TGTGCCAGCAGTTCACTCCAGGGGACAGGGTCATACGAGCAGTACTTC.

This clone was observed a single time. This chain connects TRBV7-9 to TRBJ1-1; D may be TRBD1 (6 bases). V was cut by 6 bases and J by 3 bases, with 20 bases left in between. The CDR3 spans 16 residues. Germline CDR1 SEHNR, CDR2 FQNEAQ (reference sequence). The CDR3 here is CASSPLGQRMDTEAFF. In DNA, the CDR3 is TGTGCCAGCAGTCCTCTCGGACAGCGGATGGACACTGAAGCTTTCTTT.

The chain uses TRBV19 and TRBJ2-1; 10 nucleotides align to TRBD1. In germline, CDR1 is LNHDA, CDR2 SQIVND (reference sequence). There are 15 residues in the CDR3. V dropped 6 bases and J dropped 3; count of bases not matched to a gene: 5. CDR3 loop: CASSEDRGSYNEQFF. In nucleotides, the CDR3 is TGTGCCAGTAGCGAGGACAGGGGGAGCTACAATGAGCAGTTCTTC.

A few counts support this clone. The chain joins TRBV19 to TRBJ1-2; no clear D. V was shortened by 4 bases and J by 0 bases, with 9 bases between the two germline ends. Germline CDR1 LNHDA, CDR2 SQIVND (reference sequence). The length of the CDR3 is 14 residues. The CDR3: CASSTTGTNYGYTF. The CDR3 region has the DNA TGTGCCAGTAGTACCACCGGGACTAACTATGGCTACACCTTC.

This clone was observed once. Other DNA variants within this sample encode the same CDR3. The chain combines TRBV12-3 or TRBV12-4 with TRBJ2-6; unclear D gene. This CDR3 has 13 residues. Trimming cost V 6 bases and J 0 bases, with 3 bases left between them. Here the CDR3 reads CASSSSGANVLTF. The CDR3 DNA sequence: TGTGCCAGCAGCTCCTCTGGGGCCAACGTCCTGACTTTC.

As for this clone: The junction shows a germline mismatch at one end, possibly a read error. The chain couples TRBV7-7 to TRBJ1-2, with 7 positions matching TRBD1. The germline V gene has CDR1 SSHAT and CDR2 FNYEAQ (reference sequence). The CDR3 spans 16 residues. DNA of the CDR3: TGTGCTAGCAGCTTAGGGGGCTCGGGGGGCGGTAGTGGCTACACCTTC. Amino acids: CASSLGGSGGGSGYTF. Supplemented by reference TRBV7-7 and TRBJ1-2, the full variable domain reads GAGVSQSPRYKVTKRGQDVTLRCDPISSHATLYWYQQALGQGPEFLTYFNYEAQPDKSGLPSDRFSAERPEGSISTLTIQRTEQRDSAMYRCASSLGGSGGGSGYTFGSGTRLTVV.

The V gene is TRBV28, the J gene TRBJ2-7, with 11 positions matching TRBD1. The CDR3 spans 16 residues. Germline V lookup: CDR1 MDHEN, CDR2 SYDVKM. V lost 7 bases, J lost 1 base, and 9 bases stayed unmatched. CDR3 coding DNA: TGTGCCAGCAAGGGACAGGGGGGAACTATTTCCTACGAGCAGTACTTC. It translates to CASKGQGGTISYEQYF. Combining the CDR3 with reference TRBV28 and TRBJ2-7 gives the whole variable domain DVKVTQSSRYLVKRTGEKVFLECVQDMDHENMFWYRQDPGLGLRLIYFSYDVKMKEKGDIPEGYSVSREKKERFSLILESASTNQTSMYLCASKGQGGTISYEQYFGPGTRLTVT.

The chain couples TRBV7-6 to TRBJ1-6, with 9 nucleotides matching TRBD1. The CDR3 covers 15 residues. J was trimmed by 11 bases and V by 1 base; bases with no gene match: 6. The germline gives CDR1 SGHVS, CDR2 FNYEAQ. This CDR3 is CASSLGDRAVPPLHF. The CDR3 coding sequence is TGTGCCAGCAGCTTAGGGGACAGGGCGGTACCACCCCTCCACTTT. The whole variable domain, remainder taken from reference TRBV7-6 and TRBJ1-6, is GAGVSQSPRYKVTKRGQDVALRCDPISGHVSLYWYRQALGQGPEFLTYFNYEAQQDKSGLPNDRFSAERPEGSISTLTIQRTEQRDSAMYRCASSLGDRAVPPLHFGNGTRLTVT.

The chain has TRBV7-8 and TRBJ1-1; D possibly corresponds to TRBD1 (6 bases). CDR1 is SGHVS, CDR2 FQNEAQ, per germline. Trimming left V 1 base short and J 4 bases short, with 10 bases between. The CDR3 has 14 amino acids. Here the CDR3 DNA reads TGTGCCAGCAGCTTAGACAGGGTGAGCACTGAAGCTTTCTTT. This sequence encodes CASSLDRVSTEAFF.

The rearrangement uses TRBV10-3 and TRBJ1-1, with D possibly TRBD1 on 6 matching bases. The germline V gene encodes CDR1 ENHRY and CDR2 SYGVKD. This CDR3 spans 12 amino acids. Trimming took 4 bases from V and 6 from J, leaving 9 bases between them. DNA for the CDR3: TGTGCCATCAGTGGGACAGAGGCTGAAGCTTTCTTT. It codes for CAISGTEAEAFF.

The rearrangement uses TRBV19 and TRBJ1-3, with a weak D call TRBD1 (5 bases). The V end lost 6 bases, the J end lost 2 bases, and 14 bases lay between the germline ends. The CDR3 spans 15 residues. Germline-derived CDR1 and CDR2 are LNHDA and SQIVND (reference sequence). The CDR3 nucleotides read TGTGCCAGTAGAATTGACAGCTCCCCTGGAAACACCATATATTTT. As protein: CASRIDSSPGNTIYF.